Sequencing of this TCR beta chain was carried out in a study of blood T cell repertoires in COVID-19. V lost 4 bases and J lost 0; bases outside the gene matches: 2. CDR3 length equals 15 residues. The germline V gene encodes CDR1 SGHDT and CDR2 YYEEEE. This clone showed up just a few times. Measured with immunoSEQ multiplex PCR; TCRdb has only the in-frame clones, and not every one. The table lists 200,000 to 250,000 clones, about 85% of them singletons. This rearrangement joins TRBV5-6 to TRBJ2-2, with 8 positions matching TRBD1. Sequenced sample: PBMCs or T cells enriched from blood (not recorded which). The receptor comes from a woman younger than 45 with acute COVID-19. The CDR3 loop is CASSTTGANTGELFF. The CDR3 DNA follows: TGTGCCAGCAGCACGACAGGGGCGAACACCGGGGAGCTGTTTTTT.